This TCR beta chain was profiled in a study of CD8 T cells in Susac syndrome. Random hexamers were used to reverse transcribe the RNA input (roughly 0.5 to 1 ug). The immunoSEQ assay covered 54 Vbeta and 13 Jbeta segments for CDR3. TCRdb used MiXCR to reprocess the immunoSEQ multiplex PCR reads, holding one entry per CDR3 protein. The sample has about 300,000 distinct CDR3 sequences, 75% to 90% seen once. This CDR3 spans 16 amino acids. J gave up 0 bases and V 9 bases, and 14 bases lay outside the gene matches. Germline CDR1 and CDR2: SGDLS and YYNGEE. Stable or active relapsing-remitting multiple sclerosis, untreated and meeting revised McDonald criteria, defined the controls. Isolation of CD8+ and CD4+ T cells was performed negatively, whereas enrichment of TEMRA cells was done by FACS.

The receptor's source is a human donor with multiple sclerosis. The chain is built from TRBV9 and TRBJ2-7, with 8 bases fitting TRBD1. Sequencing was performed on CD8+ T cells from PBMCs. CDR3 coding DNA: TGTGCCAACCCACCTATCCGGGACAGGAGCTCCTACGAGCAGTACTTC. Amino acid sequence: CANPPIRDRSSYEQYF.